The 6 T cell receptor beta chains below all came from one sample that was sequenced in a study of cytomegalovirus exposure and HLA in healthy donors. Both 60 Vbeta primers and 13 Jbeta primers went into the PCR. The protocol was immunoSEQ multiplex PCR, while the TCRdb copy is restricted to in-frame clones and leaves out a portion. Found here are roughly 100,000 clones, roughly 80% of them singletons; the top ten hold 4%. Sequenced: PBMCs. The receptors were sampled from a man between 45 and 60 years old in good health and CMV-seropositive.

The CDR3 DNA reads as TGTGCCAGCAGCGAGACAGGGGAAATCTCTAGCACAGATACGCAGTATTTT. This encodes CASSETGEISSTDTQYF. The genes are TRBV9 and TRBJ2-3; 8 nucleotides align to TRBD1. The CDR3 totals 17 residues. The germline gives CDR1 SGDLS, CDR2 YYNGEE. The trim removed 3 bases at V and 0 bases at J, leaving 9 bases unmatched. Filled out from reference TRBV9 and TRBJ2-3, the complete variable domain reads DSGVTQTPKHLITATGQRVTLRCSPRSGDLSVYWYQQSLDQGLQFLIQYYNGEERAKGNILERFSAQQFPDLHSELNLSSLELGDSALYFCASSETGEISSTDTQYFGPGTRLTVL.

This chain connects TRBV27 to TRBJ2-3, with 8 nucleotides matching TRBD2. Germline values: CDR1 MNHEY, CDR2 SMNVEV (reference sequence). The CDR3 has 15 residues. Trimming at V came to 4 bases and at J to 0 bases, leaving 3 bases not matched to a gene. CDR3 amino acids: CASSSAGDSTDTQYF. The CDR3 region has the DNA TGTGCCAGCAGTTCAGCGGGAGATAGCACAGATACGCAGTATTTT.

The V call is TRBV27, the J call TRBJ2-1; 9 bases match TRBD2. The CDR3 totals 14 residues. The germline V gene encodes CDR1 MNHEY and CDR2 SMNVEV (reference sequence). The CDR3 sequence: CASCGLASGNEQFF. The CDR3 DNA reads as TGTGCTAGCTGCGGACTAGCGTCTGGCAATGAGCAGTTCTTC.

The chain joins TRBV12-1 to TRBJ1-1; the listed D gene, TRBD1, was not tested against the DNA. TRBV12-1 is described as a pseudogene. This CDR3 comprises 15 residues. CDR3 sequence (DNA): TGTGCCAGCAGCTTCCTCATGGGCCCGAACACTGAAGCTTTCTTT. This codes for CASSFLMGPNTEAFF.

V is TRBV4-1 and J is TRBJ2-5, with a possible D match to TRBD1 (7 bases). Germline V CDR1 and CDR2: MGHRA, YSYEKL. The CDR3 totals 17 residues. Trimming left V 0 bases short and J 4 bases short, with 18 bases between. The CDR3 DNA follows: TGCGCCAGCAGCCAAGATTGGGTAGCGGAGGGGGCAGAGACCCAGTACTTC. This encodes CASSQDWVAEGAETQYF.

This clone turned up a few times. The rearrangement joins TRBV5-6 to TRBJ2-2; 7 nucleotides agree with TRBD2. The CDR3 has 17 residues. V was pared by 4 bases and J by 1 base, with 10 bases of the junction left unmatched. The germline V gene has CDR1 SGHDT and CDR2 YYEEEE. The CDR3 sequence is CASSRLGGSENTGELFF. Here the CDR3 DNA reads TGTGCCAGCAGCCGCCTTGGCGGGAGTGAGAACACCGGGGAGCTGTTTTTT.